The 10 T cell receptor beta chains listed next were all sequenced from one sample in a study of identical twins' blood T cells. TCRdb recomputed calls from the 5' RACE reads with MiXCR, one row per CDR3 protein. The sample has hundreds of thousands of distinct CDR3 sequences, roughly 27% seen once. Input material: PBMCs. The receptors shown here come from a woman aged 18-50 years in good health.

Points on this clonotype: One base away lies a much larger clone, so this may be a sequencing read error. The J gene is TRBJ1-1, the V gene TRBV20-1, with 11 bases that match TRBD1. The CDR3 sequence is 13 residues long. J lost 5 bases, V lost 7 bases, and 6 bases had no gene match. Germline V gene data show CDR1 as DFQATT and CDR2 as SNEGSKA (reference sequence). CDR3 DNA: TGCAGTGTGGGGGGACAGGGGGTTACTGAAGCTTTCTTT. The encoded protein is CSVGGQGVTEAFF.

This clonotype was picked up many times. The rearrangement joins TRBV6-1 to TRBJ2-3, with D possibly TRBD2 on 6 matching bases. Germline CDR1 MNHNS, CDR2 SASEGT. The V end lost 5 bases, the J end lost 9 bases, and 15 bases lay between the germline ends. This CDR3 has 13 amino acids. The CDR3 bases are TGTGCCAGCAGTTACAACTTCGGGGGAACGCAGTATTTT. It specifies CASSYNFGGTQYF.

This clonotype was seen more than once but under ten times. The V gene is TRBV3-1, the J gene TRBJ2-7, with a possible D match to TRBD1 (5 bases). The CDR3 is made up of 13 amino acids. Trimming took 6 bases from V and 5 from J, leaving 14 bases between them. Per germline, CDR1 LGHDT and CDR2 YNNKEL (reference sequence). The CDR3 nucleotides read TGTGCCAGCAGTCCCGACCAGGGCCACGAGCAGTACTTC. Its protein is CASSPDQGHEQYF.

Worth noting for this clonotype: Because it lacks the conserved phenylalanine or tryptophan at the end, this CDR3 is likely a read error. This rearrangement joins TRBV29-1 to TRBJ1-2, with D hard to call. Germline V gene data show CDR1 as SQVTM and CDR2 as ANQGSEA. The length of the CDR3 is 14 residues. With 7 bases removed from V and 2 bases from J, the gap between germline ends came to 17 bases. The CDR3, as DNA: TGCAGCGCCAAGACACTACAGTGGAACTATGGCTACACCCTC. It is translated as CSAKTLQWNYGYTL.

The chain uses TRBV20-1 and TRBJ2-3, with 7 bases identical to TRBD2. The CDR3 covers 13 residues. The junction had 3 bases not matched to a gene; V was cut back by 4 bases and J by 2 bases. Germline-derived CDR1 and CDR2 are DFQATT and SNEGSKA (reference sequence). CDR3 in amino acids: CSATGTNTDTQYF. The CDR3 DNA is TGCAGTGCTACGGGGACTAACACAGATACGCAGTATTTT.

The J gene is TRBJ1-3, the V gene TRBV7-8; D possibly corresponds to TRBD1 (5 bases). Trimming stripped 5 bases from V and 0 bases from J, with 11 bases between. Per the germline V gene, CDR1 is SGHVS and CDR2 is FQNEAQ. The CDR3 runs 15 residues. The CDR3: CASSPDKASGNTIYF. In nucleotides, the CDR3 is TGTGCCAGCAGCCCGGACAAGGCCTCTGGAAACACCATATATTTT.

This clonotype was counted ten times or more. J is TRBJ1-1 and V is TRBV19; no reliable D call. The V gene's germline CDR1 is LNHDA and CDR2 SQIVND (reference sequence). Trimming cost V 5 bases and J 1 base, with 14 bases left between them. The CDR3 runs 15 residues. CDR3 protein: CASSAQEYRNTEAFF. The CDR3 DNA reads TGTGCCAGTAGTGCCCAGGAATATCGGAACACTGAAGCTTTCTTT.

V is TRBV27 and J is TRBJ2-3, with TRBD2 identical over 7 bases. V shed 6 bases, J shed 4 bases, and the junction held 1 base outside the gene matches. CDR1 is MNHEY and CDR2 is SMNVEV in the germline V gene (reference sequence). CDR3 length: 12 amino acids. CDR3 sequence reads: CASRGRADTQYF. DNA for the CDR3: TGTGCCAGCAGGGGGAGGGCAGATACGCAGTATTTT.

This clonotype was picked up a small number of times. The chain carries TRBV18 and TRBJ1-1; no firm D call. Germline V gene sequence: CDR1 KGHSH, CDR2 LQKENI. The CDR3 has 15 residues. V lost 3 bases, J lost 0 bases, and 11 bases lay in between. Here the CDR3 reads CASSPLTGLNTEAFF. In nucleotides, the CDR3 is TGTGCCAGCTCACCCTTGACCGGACTGAACACTGAAGCTTTCTTT. The full variable domain, in which reference TRBV18 and TRBJ1-1 provide the parts outside the CDR3, is NAGVMQNPRHLVRRRGQEARLRCSPMKGHSHVYWYRQLPEEGLKFMVYLQKENIIDESGMPKERFSAEFPKEGPSILRIQQVVRGDSAAYFCASSPLTGLNTEAFFGQGTRLTVV.

The V and J genes are TRBV20-1 and TRBJ1-3; D is possibly TRBD1 (6 bases). Trimming cost V 7 bases and J 3 bases, with 16 bases left between them. The CDR3 extends over 14 amino acids. The germline gives CDR1 DFQATT, CDR2 SNEGSKA (reference sequence). CDR3 sequence reads: CSVWGAKGGNTIYF. The CDR3 nucleotides read TGCAGTGTATGGGGGGCTAAAGGTGGAAACACCATATATTTT.